This T cell receptor beta chain was profiled in a study of cytomegalovirus exposure and HLA in healthy donors. The study's findings and limits: Cytomegalovirus association was listed for 150 to 200 TCR beta chains.

The CDR3 is made up of 13 amino acids. Germline trimming cut 1 base from V and 6 bases from J; bases unmatched to any gene: 4. Germline V gene data show CDR1 as SGHRS and CDR2 as YFSETQ. Notes on this clone: Its target is unknown.

The PCR had 60 Vbeta and 13 Jbeta primers. TCRdb's table, derived via immunoSEQ multiplex PCR, lists solely in-frame clones and lacks some. The data show around 190,000 clones, around 77% seen once. The receptor was derived from a young woman in good health and CMV-seronegative. The rearrangement joins TRBV5-1 to TRBJ2-7; 7 bases match TRBD1. Sequenced: PBMCs. The CDR3 DNA is TGCGCCAGCAGCTTGACAGGGGAAGGCGAGCAGTACTTC. Translating gives CASSLTGEGEQYF. Full variable domain (outside the CDR3, taken from reference TRBV5-1 and TRBJ2-7): KAGVTQTPRYLIKTRGQQVTLSCSPISGHRSVSWYQQTPGQGLQFLFEYFSETQRNKGNFPGRFSGRQFSNSRSEMNVSTLELGDSALYLCASSLTGEGEQYFGPGTRLTVT.